This T cell receptor beta chain came from a study of T cell responses to AZD1222 COVID-19 vaccine. To note about this clone: Its antigen is not identified.

Study outcomes and limitations: Baseline seropositives among AZD1222 recipients totaled only five to seven. Reportedly, close to half of spike-specific TCRs are directed against unmutated variant regions. Donors in the cohort were predominantly white British and more often female, and clonal diversity was possibly underestimated.

Germline V gene data show CDR1 as SNHLY and CDR2 as FYNNEI. V was clipped by 6 bases and J by 2 bases, with 13 bases between them. This CDR3 spans 14 amino acids. The table came from immunoSEQ multiplex PCR; TCRdb's copy has only in-frame clones and leaves some out. This table has 150,000 or so clones, around nine tenths appearing once. This clonotype was obtained from an adult who received the AZD1222 COVID-19 vaccine. V usage is TRBV2 and J usage is TRBJ2-5; maybe TRBD2 (5 bases). The material was peripheral blood, obtained 28 days after the second AZD1222 dose. The CDR3, as DNA: TGTGCCAGCAGCCAGATACGGGGACAAGAGACCCAGTACTTC. It encodes CASSQIRGQETQYF. Based on the CDR3 plus reference TRBV2 and TRBJ2-5, the full variable domain is EPEVTQTPSHQVTQMGQEVILRCVPISNHLYFYWYRQILGQKVEFLVSFYNNEISEKSEIFDDQFSVERPDGSNFTLKIRSTKLEDSAMYFCASSQIRGQETQYFGPGTRLLVL.